Each of the 27 T cell receptor beta chains below was sequenced from the same sample in a study of blood T cell repertoires in COVID-19. Clones were read by immunoSEQ multiplex PCR, and TCRdb kept only the in-frame ones, dropping some. The sample has a few hundred thousand clones; approximately 85% are singletons. Material: peripheral blood. Source of these receptors: a human donor in a cohort sampled during active COVID-19.

The rearrangement joins TRBV10-3 to TRBJ2-4, with a possible D match to TRBD1 (6 bases). The V end was cut by 2 bases, the J end by 6 bases, with 8 bases between. This CDR3 has 13 amino acids. Germline V CDR1 and CDR2: ENHRY, SYGVKD. CDR3 nucleotides: TGTGCCATCAGTGAGGCACAGGGAAACATTCAGTACTTC. Its translation: CAISEAQGNIQYF.

V is TRBV9 and J is TRBJ2-2; 8 bases fit TRBD2. The CDR3 contains 15 residues. The V gene end was trimmed by 6 bases and the J gene end by 0 bases; junction bases not matched to a gene: 4. The germline V gene has CDR1 SGDLS and CDR2 YYNGEE. CDR3 nucleotides: TGTGCCAGCAAGGCGGGGGGTACGAACACCGGGGAGCTGTTTTTT. Its protein is CASKAGGTNTGELFF. The whole variable domain, remainder taken from reference TRBV9 and TRBJ2-2, is DSGVTQTPKHLITATGQRVTLRCSPRSGDLSVYWYQQSLDQGLQFLIQYYNGEERAKGNILERFSAQQFPDLHSELNLSSLELGDSALYFCASKAGGTNTGELFFGEGSRLTVL.

In its sample, this clone was seen a few times. This chain connects TRBV7-9 to TRBJ1-2; unclear D gene. The CDR3 is made up of 16 amino acids. Germline V CDR1 and CDR2: SEHNR, FQNEAQ (reference sequence). Trimming removed 7 bases from V and 3 bases from J, with 21 bases in between. CDR3 coding DNA: TGTGCCAGCACCACCCGCGAGGTCGGGGTTGACTATGGCTACACCTTC. Translation gives CASTTREVGVDYGYTF.

The chain couples TRBV7-9 to TRBJ1-5; D possibly corresponds to TRBD1 (6 bases). This CDR3 comprises 16 residues. Germline V gives CDR1 SEHNR, CDR2 FQNEAQ (reference sequence). Trimming left V 5 bases short and J 0 bases short, with 14 bases between. The CDR3 sequence is CASSHTDRLSNQPQHF. DNA of the CDR3: TGTGCCAGCAGCCACACTGACAGGCTTAGCAATCAGCCCCAGCATTTT.

The sample holds many counts of this clone. The chain is built from TRBV4-1 and TRBJ1-2, with 8 bases matching TRBD1. Germline values: CDR1 MGHRA, CDR2 YSYEKL. Germline trimming cut 4 bases from V and 7 bases from J; bases unmatched to any gene: 5. CDR3 length: 13 amino acids. The CDR3 nucleotides read TGCGCCAGCAGCCCACAGGGGGTAGGTGGCTACACCTTC. Its protein is CASSPQGVGGYTF.

This clone was seen only once. The chain uses TRBV6-4 and TRBJ2-1; D not certain. Germline loops: CDR1 MRHNA, CDR2 SNTAGT. Trimming shortened V by 4 bases and J by 0 bases, and 4 bases separated the two germline ends. The CDR3 spans 13 residues. CDR3 protein: CASSAFSYNEQFF. The CDR3 DNA reads as TGTGCCAGCAGTGCATTCTCCTACAATGAGCAGTTCTTC.

The CDR3 here is CASSADRGSYEQYF. In DNA, the CDR3 is TGTGCCAGCAGTGCAGACAGGGGATCCTACGAGCAGTACTTC. The chain uses TRBV27 and TRBJ2-7; 8 positions match TRBD1. V gave up 5 bases and J gave up 1 base; unmatched junction bases: 4. Germline assignment: CDR1 MNHEY and CDR2 SMNVEV (reference sequence). This CDR3 contains 14 residues.

The gene calls are TRBV9 and TRBJ2-1, with no clear D. V shed 1 base and J shed 5 bases, with 19 bases lying between them. Germline-derived CDR1 and CDR2 are SGDLS and YYNGEE. The CDR3 is made up of 17 amino acids. Here the CDR3 reads CASSVNPTLAVDNEQFF. The CDR3 DNA sequence: TGTGCCAGCAGCGTAAACCCGACCCTGGCGGTGGACAATGAGCAGTTCTTC.

V and J are TRBV13 and TRBJ1-3, with TRBD1 identical over 10 bases. Trimming cost V 4 bases and J 5 bases; bases outside gene matches: 5. The CDR3 runs 15 residues. Germline values: CDR1 PRHDT, CDR2 FYEKMQ (reference sequence). CDR3 sequence reads: CASSSGTGARNTIYF. CDR3 bases: TGTGCCAGCAGCTCTGGGACAGGGGCGAGAAACACCATATATTTT.

V is TRBV9 and J is TRBJ1-5; unclear D gene. Germline V lookup: CDR1 SGDLS, CDR2 YYNGEE. Deletions cut 4 bases from V and 9 bases from J, with 11 bases between. CDR3 length equals 12 residues. The CDR3 DNA is TGTGCCAGCAGCCCGGTAGTTGGGCCCCAGCATTTT. This translates into CASSPVVGPQHF.

The rearrangement links TRBV11-2 to TRBJ2-2, with D perhaps matching TRBD2 (6 bases). Germline values: CDR1 SGHAT, CDR2 FQNNGV. The CDR3 is 16 residues long. Trimming removed 1 base from V and 5 bases from J, with 14 bases in between. The CDR3 protein is CASSLAQTRSTGELFF. CDR3 nucleotide sequence: TGTGCCAGCAGCTTAGCTCAGACTAGGAGTACCGGGGAGCTGTTTTTT.

This clone has a count of ten or more. V and J are TRBV30 and TRBJ1-5; TRBD1 is a possible D gene (5 bases). CDR1 is GTSNPN and CDR2 is SVGIG in the germline V gene (reference sequence). The CDR3 sequence is 15 residues long. V shed 0 bases and J shed 0 bases, with 9 bases lying between them. This CDR3 reads CAWSVGGTSNQPQHF. Here the CDR3 DNA reads TGTGCCTGGAGTGTAGGCGGGACTAGCAATCAGCCCCAGCATTTT.

The rearrangement joins TRBV19 to TRBJ2-1, with a weak D call TRBD1 (6 bases). CDR3 length equals 16 residues. CDR1 is LNHDA and CDR2 is SQIVND in the germline V gene (reference sequence). Trimming shortened V by 3 bases and J by 0 bases, and 12 bases separated the two germline ends. The CDR3 is CASSMSKGGSYNEQFF. The CDR3 coding sequence is TGTGCCAGTAGTATGAGCAAAGGGGGCTCCTACAATGAGCAGTTCTTC.

The V call is TRBV25-1, the J call TRBJ2-7; TRBD1 matches 7 bases. Per the germline V gene, CDR1 is MGHDK and CDR2 is SYGVNS. The CDR3 totals 14 residues. Losses at the gene ends were 3 bases for V and 5 bases for J; bases not matched to a gene: 7. CDR3 residues: CASSDRDRGNEQYF. CDR3 DNA: TGTGCCAGCAGTGACCGGGACAGAGGGAACGAGCAGTACTTC.

A single count supports this clone. The chain uses TRBV4-1 and TRBJ1-4, with D possibly TRBD1 on 6 matching bases. The CDR3 runs 16 residues. The V gene's germline CDR1 is MGHRA and CDR2 YSYEKL. V shed 5 bases and J shed 2 bases, with 15 bases lying between them. CDR3 amino acids: CASSSNPGATNEKLFF. The CDR3 DNA sequence: TGCGCCAGCAGCTCGAACCCAGGGGCCACTAATGAAAAACTGTTTTTT.

This clone was seen more than once but under ten times. V is TRBV10-3 and J is TRBJ1-5; D gene unclear. The germline V gene encodes CDR1 ENHRY and CDR2 SYGVKD. With 10 bases removed from V and 3 bases from J, the gap between germline ends came to 16 bases. The CDR3 has 14 residues. The CDR3 DNA reads as TGTGCCACCACCCCTGTGGAGACCAATCAGCCCCAGCATTTT. Residues: CATTPVETNQPQHF.

A note on this clone: The same CDR3 is also encoded by other DNA sequences in this sample. The chain carries TRBV19 and TRBJ2-3; D uncertain. The CDR3 consists of 12 residues. Germline V gene data show CDR1 as LNHDA and CDR2 as SQIVND (reference sequence). The germline V and J ends were trimmed by 5 bases and 3 bases, with 6 bases remaining between them. In nucleotides, the CDR3 is TGTGCCAGTAGTCCAGGAACAGATACGCAGTATTTT. This translates into CASSPGTDTQYF.

The rearrangement uses TRBV5-1 and TRBJ1-2; 7 bases line up with TRBD1. The germline V gene encodes CDR1 SGHRS and CDR2 YFSETQ. The CDR3 loop spans 12 amino acids. Unmatched junction bases numbered 5, after V lost 2 bases and J lost 10 bases. The CDR3 here is CASSFSGQHYTF. The CDR3 DNA follows: TGCGCCAGCAGCTTTTCGGGACAGCACTACACCTTC.

The chain couples TRBV25-1 to TRBJ2-1; a possible D gene is TRBD1 (5 bases). V was pared by 5 bases and J by 8 bases, with 13 bases between. The CDR3 contains 13 residues. Germline V lookup: CDR1 MGHDK, CDR2 SYGVNS. The CDR3 DNA follows: TGTGCCAGCAGTATATCAAGGGGCGATGAGCAGTTCTTC. It specifies CASSISRGDEQFF.

The CDR3 DNA reads as TGTGCCTGGAGTGTAGGACACAATCAGCCCCAGCATTTT. Its translation: CAWSVGHNQPQHF. The chain combines TRBV30 with TRBJ1-5, with TRBD1 as a possible D gene (5 bases). The V and J ends lost 0 bases and 3 bases respectively, with 6 bases between them. The germline gives CDR1 GTSNPN, CDR2 SVGIG (reference sequence). This CDR3 is 13 amino acids long.

This chain links TRBV7-2 with TRBJ1-3; no firm D call. With 4 bases removed from V and 1 base from J, the gap between germline ends came to 5 bases. In germline, CDR1 is SGHTA, CDR2 FQGNSA. This CDR3 has 13 amino acids. The chain's CDR3 is CASSYSSGNTIYF. In nucleotides, the CDR3 is TGTGCCAGCAGCTACTCGTCTGGAAACACCATATATTTT.

The J gene is TRBJ2-2, the V gene TRBV9; TRBD2 is a possible D gene (6 bases). CDR3 length: 16 amino acids. V shed 1 base and J shed 2 bases, with 12 bases lying between them. The V gene's germline CDR1 is SGDLS and CDR2 YYNGEE. CDR3 in DNA: TGTGCCAGCAGCGTATGGGGCGGGGTTAACACCGGGGAGCTGTTTTTT. It yields the protein CASSVWGGVNTGELFF.

This sequence joins TRBV30 and TRBJ1-5; no reliable D call. This CDR3 region has 13 residues. Trimming took off 1 base at V and 7 bases at J, with 11 bases between the two ends. Per the germline V gene, CDR1 is GTSNPN and CDR2 is SVGIG (reference sequence). CDR3 sequence: CAWSASGGQPQHF. CDR3 nucleotide sequence: TGTGCCTGGAGTGCCTCCGGCGGCCAGCCCCAGCATTTT.

The genes are TRBV5-1 and TRBJ1-1, with 8 bases lining up with TRBD1. Germline V lookup: CDR1 SGHRS, CDR2 YFSETQ. The CDR3 totals 14 residues. V trimming: 4 bases; J trimming: 4 bases; junction bases outside the gene matches: 6. CDR3 sequence: CASSMTGEITEAFF. The CDR3 DNA sequence: TGCGCCAGCAGCATGACAGGGGAGATCACTGAAGCTTTCTTT.

The chain uses TRBV7-9 and TRBJ2-7; tentatively, D is TRBD2 (6 bases). The germline V gene has CDR1 SEHNR and CDR2 FQNEAQ (reference sequence). V lost 7 bases and J 7 bases, leaving 14 bases between the germline ends. The CDR3 runs 12 residues. CDR3 amino acids: CASTDGTAEQYF. The CDR3 DNA reads TGTGCCAGCACCGACGGGACTGCTGAGCAGTACTTC.

The rearrangement uses TRBV3-1 (or the pseudogene TRBV3-2) and TRBJ1-2; D may be TRBD1 (5 bases). The germline gives CDR1 LGHDT, CDR2 YNNKEL (reference sequence). CDR3 length: 16 residues. V lost 2 bases to trimming and J lost 7 bases, with 20 bases between them. The CDR3 loop reads CASSQRSVWTRTGYTF. The CDR3 DNA follows: TGTGCCAGCAGCCAAAGGAGCGTCTGGACACGGACTGGCTACACCTTC.

The chain carries TRBV6-1 and TRBJ1-2; 9 nucleotides agree with TRBD1. Germline trimming cut 2 bases from V and 2 bases from J; bases unmatched to any gene: 9. CDR1 is MNHNS, CDR2 SASEGT, per germline. The CDR3 is 17 residues long. CDR3 in amino acids: CASSELGIQGANYGYTF. CDR3 coding DNA: TGTGCCAGCAGTGAATTAGGTATACAGGGGGCGAACTATGGCTACACCTTC.